Below are 3 T cell receptor beta chains sequenced from a single sample in a study of CD8+ T cells in alopecia areata. cDNA reverse transcribed from extracted RNA served as the sequencing template. Profiling relied on immunoSEQ multiplex PCR, and the TCRdb table lists in-frame clones only, not all of them. The repertoire holds some 120,000 clones, with roughly 61% as singletons. The material sequenced was CD4+ T cells sorted from blood, taken at week 0. Receptors originate from a human donor with alopecia areata.

J is TRBJ2-5 and V is TRBV4-2; 8 positions match TRBD1. The germline V gene encodes CDR1 LGHNA and CDR2 YNFKEQ. The junction had 15 bases not matched to a gene; V was cut back by 5 bases and J by 7 bases. This CDR3 comprises 16 residues. The CDR3 nucleotides read TGTGCCAGCAGCTTAGAATGGAGACAGGGGCCCGGGACCCAGTACTTC. It codes for CASSLEWRQGPGTQYF.

This clone was picked up one time. The CDR3 DNA reads as TGTGCCAGCAGCTTATCTAGCGGGAAACAGACCCAGTACTTC. Translation: CASSLSSGKQTQYF. The rearrangement joins TRBV7-2 to TRBJ2-5; 9 nucleotides line up with TRBD2. The germline V gene encodes CDR1 SGHTA and CDR2 FQGNSA. The ends lost 2 bases at V and 6 bases at J; junction bases unmatched: 4. The CDR3 spans 14 residues.

The chain recombines TRBV19 with TRBJ2-5, with D possibly being TRBD2 (6 bases). Per germline, CDR1 LNHDA and CDR2 SQIVND (reference sequence). V was cut by 5 bases and J by 1 base, with 11 bases left in between. This CDR3 comprises 14 residues. For the CDR3, the DNA is TGTGCCAGTAGTGTCTCCGGGAGCCAAGAGACCCAGTACTTC. Its protein product is CASSVSGSQETQYF.